This TCR beta chain was identified in a study of blood T cells in healthy people across ages. For the second PCR, which ran for about 6 to 11 cycles, a sample-barcoded 5' primer and a J-beta primer mix were used. Sequencing of every sample gave 2.5 million or more CDR3-containing paired-end reads. Via MiXCR, TCRdb re-called the 5' RACE reads, giving one row per CDR3 protein. The sample yields 1.5 million to 2 million distinct CDR3 sequences, 40% to 55% seen once. For this clonotype: Its matching antigen is unknown.

The CDR3 contains 15 residues. Per the germline V gene, CDR1 is SGHAT and CDR2 is FQNNGV. Unmatched junction bases numbered 10, after V lost 5 bases and J lost 11 bases. Study-wide results and caveats: Whereas aged donors had fewer naive CD4+ cells, long-lived donors had more of them and higher diversity. Diversity estimates from one million T cells were considered underestimates.

Sample: blood. This TCR derives from a woman aged 40 to 49 in good health. This chain uses TRBV11-2 with TRBJ2-5, with TRBD2 matching 14 bases. DNA for the CDR3: TGTGCCAGCAGCATGGGACTAGCGGGAGTGAGGGAGCAGTACTTC. This encodes CASSMGLAGVREQYF.